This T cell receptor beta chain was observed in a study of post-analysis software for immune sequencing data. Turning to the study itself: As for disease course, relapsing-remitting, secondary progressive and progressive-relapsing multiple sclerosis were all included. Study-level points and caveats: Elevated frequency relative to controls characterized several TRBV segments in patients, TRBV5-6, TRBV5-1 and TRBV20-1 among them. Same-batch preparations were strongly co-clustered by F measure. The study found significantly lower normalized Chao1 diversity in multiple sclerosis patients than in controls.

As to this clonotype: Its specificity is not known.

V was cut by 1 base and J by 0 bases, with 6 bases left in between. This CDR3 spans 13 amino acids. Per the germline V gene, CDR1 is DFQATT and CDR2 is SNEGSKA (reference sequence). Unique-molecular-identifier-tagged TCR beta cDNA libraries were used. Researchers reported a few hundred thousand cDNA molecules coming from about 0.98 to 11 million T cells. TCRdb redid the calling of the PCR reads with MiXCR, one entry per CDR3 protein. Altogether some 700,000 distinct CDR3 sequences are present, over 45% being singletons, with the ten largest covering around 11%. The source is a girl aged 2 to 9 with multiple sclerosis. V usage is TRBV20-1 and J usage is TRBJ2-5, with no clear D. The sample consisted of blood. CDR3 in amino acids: CSARVGNQETQYF. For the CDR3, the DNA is TGCAGTGCTAGAGTGGGCAACCAAGAGACCCAGTACTTC.